The 24 T cell receptor beta chains listed next were all sequenced from one sample in a study of PD-1 blockade in classical Hodgkin lymphoma. TCRdb keeps only in-frame clones here, not all; method: immunoSEQ multiplex PCR. The data hold around 13,000 clones, with about nine tenths observed a single time. Every patient experienced relapse after autologous stem cell transplantation, and brentuximab vedotin exposure varied. CD4+ T cells were purified from thawed PBMCs by negative selection. The sequences come from CD4+ T cells from blood, collected at baseline. The receptors were sampled from a human donor with classical Hodgkin lymphoma.

This chain connects TRBV27 to TRBJ2-3; D remains ambiguous. Per germline, CDR1 MNHEY and CDR2 SMNVEV (reference sequence). There are 17 residues in the CDR3. V shed 4 bases and J shed 2 bases, with 19 bases lying between them. CDR3 bases: TGTGCCAGCAGTTCCGAAATTACCCTTGGGCCCACAGATACGCAGTATTTT. Its translation: CASSSEITLGPTDTQYF.

The chain uses TRBV5-1 and TRBJ2-1; D not certain. The CDR3 loop spans 14 amino acids. CDR1 is SGHRS and CDR2 is YFSETQ in the germline V gene. The V gene lost 3 bases and the J gene lost 6 bases, with 13 bases spanning the gap. This chain's CDR3 is CASSSLGSRNEQFF. Here the CDR3 DNA reads TGCGCCAGCAGCTCGCTGGGTAGCCGCAATGAGCAGTTCTTC.

The chain uses TRBV27 and TRBJ2-1, with D possibly TRBD1 on 5 matching bases. Germline-derived CDR1 and CDR2 are MNHEY and SMNVEV (reference sequence). CDR3 length: 13 amino acids. Deletions cut 1 base from V and 9 bases from J, with 10 bases between. CDR3 region: CASSLFRGGEQFF. CDR3 DNA: TGTGCCAGCAGTTTATTTAGGGGCGGTGAGCAGTTCTTC.

The rearrangement links TRBV28 to TRBJ1-1; the match to TRBD1 covers 10 bases. The CDR3 is made up of 15 amino acids. Per the germline V gene, CDR1 is MDHEN and CDR2 is SYDVKM. Germline trimming cut 3 bases from V and 7 bases from J; bases unmatched to any gene: 8. This CDR3 is CASSFGDRGFGEAFF. DNA of the CDR3: TGTGCCAGCAGTTTTGGGGACAGGGGTTTCGGTGAAGCTTTCTTT.

This chain joins TRBV6-1 and TRBJ2-7, with a tentative D call TRBD1 (6 bases). This CDR3 has 15 amino acids. V was cut by 0 bases and J by 1 base, with 10 bases left in between. CDR1 is MNHNS and CDR2 is SASEGT in the germline V gene. This CDR3 is CASSEAGHQSYEQYF. In DNA form, the CDR3 reads TGTGCCAGCAGTGAAGCGGGACACCAGTCCTACGAGCAGTACTTC.

V gene TRBV19 combines with J gene TRBJ1-2, with TRBD1 identical over 8 bases. The CDR3 contains 17 residues. J gave up 8 bases and V 5 bases, and 19 bases lay outside the gene matches. The V gene's germline CDR1 is LNHDA and CDR2 SQIVND (reference sequence). CDR3 nucleotide sequence: TGTGCCAGTAGTTCCTGGGGACAGGATGAGATTATATCGGGCTACACCTTC. As protein: CASSSWGQDEIISGYTF.

This chain links TRBV7-2 with TRBJ2-2; 8 bases align to TRBD2. The CDR3 consists of 17 residues. The germline CDR1 and CDR2 sequences are SGHTA and FQGNSA. Unmatched junction bases numbered 8, after V lost 1 base and J lost 4 bases. In nucleotides, the CDR3 is TGTGCCAGCAGCTTAGTGGCGGGACTAGTTTCCACCGGGGAGCTGTTTTTT. Residues: CASSLVAGLVSTGELFF.

V usage is TRBV5-4 and J usage is TRBJ2-6, with D uncertain. The CDR3 has 14 amino acids. V was shortened by 1 base and J by 2 bases, with 4 bases between the two germline ends. Per the germline V gene, CDR1 is SGHNT and CDR2 is YYREEE (reference sequence). CDR3 coding DNA: TGTGCCAGCAGCTTGACCCCTGGGGCCAACGTCCTGACTTTC. Translated: CASSLTPGANVLTF. The full variable domain, in which reference TRBV5-4 and TRBJ2-6 provide the parts outside the CDR3, is ETGVTQSPTHLIKTRGQQVTLRCSSQSGHNTVSWYQQALGQGPQFIFQYYREEENGRGNFPPRFSGLQFPNYSSELNVNALELDDSALYLCASSLTPGANVLTFGAGSRLTVL.

Written as DNA, the CDR3 is TGTGCCATAGGAGACTCCTACGAGCAGTACTTC. Encoded protein: CAIGDSYEQYF. The chain combines TRBV10-3 with TRBJ2-5; D unclear. Gene TRBJ2-7 matches the end of the DNA better, so the J call may be wrong. This CDR3 has 11 amino acids. Looked up from germline, CDR1 is ENHRY and CDR2 is SYGVKD.

This clone was seen a single time. J is TRBJ2-7 and V is TRBV27; 8 bases match TRBD2. The germline V gene encodes CDR1 MNHEY and CDR2 SMNVEV (reference sequence). V gave up 9 bases and J gave up 4 bases; unmatched junction bases: 11. This CDR3 spans 14 amino acids. The chain's CDR3 is CASRTGTRGYEQYF. The CDR3 DNA reads TGTGCCAGTCGAACCGGGACTAGAGGGTACGAGCAGTACTTC.

This chain links TRBV28 with TRBJ2-7; D might be TRBD1 (5 bases). This CDR3 has 14 residues. Germline V lookup: CDR1 MDHEN, CDR2 SYDVKM. The V end lost 8 bases, the J end lost 0 bases, and 14 bases lay between the germline ends. The CDR3 spells CASLSTGNSYEQYF. As DNA, the CDR3 is TGTGCCAGCTTGTCCACAGGAAACTCCTACGAGCAGTACTTC. Using reference TRBV28 and TRBJ2-7 for the parts outside the CDR3, the full variable domain is DVKVTQSSRYLVKRTGEKVFLECVQDMDHENMFWYRQDPGLGLRLIYFSYDVKMKEKGDIPEGYSVSREKKERFSLILESASTNQTSMYLCASLSTGNSYEQYFGPGTRLTVT.

This clone appeared once. J is TRBJ2-7 and V is TRBV6-1; 9 nucleotides line up with TRBD2. The trim removed 1 base at V and 3 bases at J, leaving 10 bases unmatched. This CDR3 region has 17 residues. The germline CDR1 and CDR2 sequences are MNHNS and SASEGT. The CDR3 DNA sequence: TGTGCCAGCAGTGAAGGCGGCGGGGGGGGGAGAGGCTACGAGCAGTACTTC. This encodes CASSEGGGGGRGYEQYF.

A single count supports this clone. The rearrangement links TRBV6-1 to TRBJ2-2, with unresolved D. Germline V gives CDR1 MNHNS, CDR2 SASEGT. Trimming took off 7 bases at V and 11 bases at J, with 17 bases between the two ends. The CDR3 extends over 13 amino acids. The CDR3 is CASNPGLLNELFF. In nucleotides, the CDR3 is TGTGCCAGCAACCCCGGGCTCCTGAATGAGCTGTTTTTT.

V and J are TRBV11-2 and TRBJ2-5, with D perhaps matching TRBD2 (7 bases). The germline CDR1 and CDR2 sequences are SGHAT and FQNNGV. V lost 4 bases to trimming and J lost 6 bases, with 21 bases between them. CDR3 length: 16 amino acids. CDR3 amino acids: CASSSPGAGVGKTQYF. Here the CDR3 DNA reads TGTGCCAGCAGCTCGCCAGGGGCGGGAGTGGGAAAGACCCAGTACTTC.

The chain links TRBV2 to TRBJ1-6; D might be TRBD1 (5 bases). CDR3 length: 14 residues. Germline V gives CDR1 SNHLY, CDR2 FYNNEI. V was pared by 2 bases and J by 7 bases, with 9 bases between. The CDR3 spells CASSERAGNSPLHF. The DNA of the CDR3 is TGTGCCAGCAGTGAAAGGGCAGGGAATTCACCCCTCCACTTT.

CDR3 nucleotides: TGTGCCAGCTCACCAGTCCCACGAACGATCGGGACAGATACGCAGTATTTT. It yields the protein CASSPVPRTIGTDTQYF. The chain is built from TRBV18 and TRBJ2-3; D call uncertain. V dropped 2 bases and J dropped 3 bases, with 18 bases sitting between them. The CDR3 runs to 17 residues. From germline, CDR1 is KGHSH and CDR2 LQKENI.

V is TRBV28 and J is TRBJ1-5; weak D call: TRBD1 (6 bases). This CDR3 is 15 amino acids long. The ends were cut back, 5 bases at V and 7 bases at J, with 18 bases in the middle. Germline CDR1 is MDHEN and CDR2 is SYDVKM. The CDR3 loop is CASSMGGLVTQPQHF. The DNA for the CDR3 is TGTGCCAGCAGTATGGGGGGGCTTGTTACCCAGCCCCAGCATTTT.

V gene TRBV6-5 combines with J gene TRBJ1-4, with D perhaps matching TRBD1 (6 bases). The CDR3 is made up of 14 amino acids. Per germline, CDR1 MNHEY and CDR2 SVGAGI. Trimming pared 0 bases from V and 5 bases from J, leaving 7 bases between. CDR3 protein: CASSYSGTNEKLFF. DNA of the CDR3: TGTGCCAGCAGTTACTCAGGGACAAATGAAAAACTGTTTTTT.

The rearrangement uses TRBV6-1 and TRBJ1-1, with D perhaps matching TRBD1 (6 bases). The V gene lost 6 bases and the J gene lost 4 bases, with 12 bases spanning the gap. The CDR3 is 13 amino acids. Per the germline V gene, CDR1 is MNHNS and CDR2 is SASEGT. CDR3 nucleotides: TGTGCCAGCAGCCGGGACATCGGCACTGAAGCTTTCTTT. This sequence encodes CASSRDIGTEAFF.

The chain couples TRBV10-3 to TRBJ2-5, with 10 bases fitting TRBD2. V dropped 4 bases and J dropped 5; count of bases not matched to a gene: 7. The CDR3 has 15 residues. The germline gives CDR1 ENHRY, CDR2 SYGVKD. CDR3: CAISGLAGGLETQYF. DNA for the CDR3: TGTGCCATCAGTGGTTTAGCGGGAGGTTTGGAGACCCAGTACTTC.

This clone was seen a single time. The chain carries TRBV27 and TRBJ2-3, with a weak D call TRBD2 (5 bases). Trimming stripped 8 bases from V and 0 bases from J, with 9 bases between. From germline, CDR1 is MNHEY and CDR2 SMNVEV (reference sequence). The CDR3 extends over 13 amino acids. The CDR3 protein is CASWTYSTDTQYF. CDR3 nucleotide sequence: TGTGCCAGCTGGACTTATAGCACAGATACGCAGTATTTT.

The V call is TRBV7-9, the J call TRBJ2-7; D may be TRBD1 or TRBD2 (6 bases each). Germline assignment: CDR1 SEHNR and CDR2 FQNEAQ (reference sequence). This CDR3 spans 13 amino acids. V lost 1 base, J lost 6 bases, and 10 bases lay in between. CDR3 sequence (DNA): TGTGCCAGCAGCTTAGTCAGGGGAGGCGAGCAGTACTTC. This translates into CASSLVRGGEQYF. The full variable domain, in which reference TRBV7-9 and TRBJ2-7 provide the parts outside the CDR3, is DTGVSQNPRHKITKRGQNVTFRCDPISEHNRLYWYRQTLGQGPEFLTYFQNEAQLEKSRLLSDRFSAERPKGSFSTLEIQRTEQGDSAMYLCASSLVRGGEQYFGPGTRLTVT.

J is TRBJ2-6 and V is TRBV29-1; D not certain. Germline lookup yields CDR1 SQVTM and CDR2 ANQGSEA. V was trimmed by 6 bases and J by 0 bases, leaving 9 bases between them. CDR3 length: 14 amino acids. The CDR3 region has the DNA TGCAGCGTCCAGGATCCCTCTGGGGCCAACGTCCTGACTTTC. Amino acids: CSVQDPSGANVLTF.

V is TRBV4-1 and J is TRBJ1-1; TRBD1 is a possible D gene (5 bases). This CDR3 spans 14 amino acids. The V gene lost 4 bases and the J gene lost 7 bases, with 16 bases spanning the gap. Looked up from germline, CDR1 is MGHRA and CDR2 is YSYEKL. The CDR3 region is CASSPTPEGYEAFF. As DNA, the CDR3 is TGCGCCAGCAGCCCCACCCCCGAGGGGTATGAAGCTTTCTTT.